This T cell receptor beta chain is drawn from a study of blood T cells in healthy people across ages. The CDR3 runs 20 residues. After removal of 1 base from V and 0 bases from J, the junction contained 10 bases not matched to a gene. Germline V CDR1 and CDR2: MGHRA, YSYEKL. Combining a sample-barcoded 5' primer with a J-beta primer mix, a second PCR ran for roughly 7 to 12 cycles. Each sample provided no less than 2.5 million CDR3-containing paired-end reads. One entry per CDR3 protein results from TCRdb running MiXCR on the 5' RACE reads. The repertoire holds around 800,000 distinct CDR3 sequences, with approximately 24% as singletons. The same sample was also used in a study of T cells of mothers and their children. That paper notes: cDNA synthesis used all extracted RNA, roughly 1.5 ug per 15 ul.

Material for sequencing was blood. This sequence was found in a boy between 10 and 17 years old in good health. The V and J genes are TRBV4-1 and TRBJ2-1; TRBD1 aligns across 12 bases. The CDR3 bases are TGCGCCAGCAGCCAAGCCCCGGGACAGGGGGCGGATAGCTCCTACAATGAGCAGTTCTTC. This sequence encodes CASSQAPGQGADSSYNEQFF.